What follows is one TCR beta chain and its context. Its target is not known. Produced via immunoSEQ multiplex PCR; TCRdb's table is partial and in-frame only. The sample includes under 150,000 clones, around 84% seen only once; the top ten take 3.3%. The sample comes from a study of cytotoxic CD8 clonotypes in ibrutinib-treated CLL. For the study at large: Within the patient group, 11 were relapsed/refractory and about 15 treatment-naive, and approximately 17 were IGHV unmutated. Response samples were taken after a median about 12 months of treatment, range 6 to 36. By median around 70 months, 12 had progressed and around 15 stayed remitted; responses had been 2 complete and roughly 25 partial.

Germline V CDR1 and CDR2: SGHRS, YFSETQ. V lost 2 bases, J lost 0 bases, and 12 bases lay in between. This CDR3 is built from 15 residues. Study results and limitations: Ibrutinib response saw clonality rise, and progression saw it return toward baseline.

The material sequenced was PBMCs, taken after 24 months of ibrutinib treatment. The receptor was derived from a human donor with chronic lymphocytic leukemia. The chain is built from TRBV5-1 and TRBJ2-7, with D unresolved. This CDR3 is CASSFIRSSSYEQYF. CDR3 DNA: TGCGCCAGCAGCTTTATTCGCTCCAGCTCCTACGAGCAGTACTTC. Full variable domain (missing parts from reference TRBV5-1 and TRBJ2-7): KAGVTQTPRYLIKTRGQQVTLSCSPISGHRSVSWYQQTPGQGLQFLFEYFSETQRNKGNFPGRFSGRQFSNSRSEMNVSTLELGDSALYLCASSFIRSSSYEQYFGPGTRLTVT.